This T cell receptor beta chain was recorded in a study of technical replicates of blood from a few donors. V was cut by 2 bases and J by 2 bases, with 6 bases left in between. The CDR3 consists of 13 residues. Germline CDR1 and CDR2: MNHEY and SMNVEV (reference sequence). Measured with immunoSEQ multiplex PCR; TCRdb has only the in-frame clones, and not every one. The data show around 100,000 clones, 95% seen once. Material for sequencing was T cells isolated from PBMCs. The origin of this receptor is a human donor in good health. This chain connects TRBV27 to TRBJ1-1, with a tentative D call TRBD1 (6 bases). The CDR3 region has the DNA TGTGCCAGCAGTTTAGGGGGCAACACTGAAGCTTTCTTT. Its protein is CASSLGGNTEAFF.